This T cell receptor (beta chain) was recovered during a study of cytomegalovirus exposure and HLA in healthy donors. General study findings and limits: Earlier analysis found most TCR beta V segments productive about 87% or about 30% of the time. HLA restriction was apparent for most CMV-associated TCR beta chains in a later analysis. The CMV antigen specificity of a few CMV-associated chains was confirmed through in vitro analysis.

The ends were cut back, 0 bases at V and 1 base at J, with 9 bases in the middle. Per germline, CDR1 MNHEY and CDR2 SVGAGI. The CDR3 consists of 15 residues. For this clone: What it binds is not known.

The PCR employed 60 Vbeta primers together with 13 Jbeta primers. Libraries were prepared by immunoSEQ multiplex PCR; TCRdb keeps only in-frame clonotypes and omits some of them. The data show roughly 130,000 clones, around 85% seen once. Sequencing was done on a sample of PBMCs. This TCR derives from a woman between 45 and 60 years old in good health and CMV-seropositive. The chain couples TRBV6-5 to TRBJ1-1, with D tentatively TRBD1 (5 bases). CDR3: CASSYSATANTEAFF. As DNA, the CDR3 is TGTGCCAGCAGTTACTCAGCGACAGCGAACACTGAAGCTTTCTTT.